This TCR beta chain was sequenced in a study of blood T cell repertoires in COVID-19. Looking at the study overall: In each case, the material was cDNA or gDNA derived from T cells, B-cell-depleted T cells, or PBMCs.

Repertoires were generated with immunoSEQ multiplex PCR, while TCRdb's copy carries only in-frame clones and drops some. The sample lists 250,000 to 400,000 clones; around 84% were seen once. V lost 3 bases and J lost 5; bases outside the gene matches: 13. This CDR3 contains 16 residues. Germline lookup yields CDR1 SGDLS and CDR2 YYNGEE. The study drew participants aged roughly 18 to 95 years from roughly 25 US areas. Cohorts were assigned according to the clinical history that participants reported. The clonotype was recovered from a woman aged 25 to 39 who had been exposed to COVID-19. Sequenced sample: PBMCs or T cells enriched from blood (not recorded which). V is TRBV9 and J is TRBJ2-7; 8 bases align to TRBD1. CDR3 in amino acids: CASSETGVIIGDEQYF. For the CDR3, the DNA is TGTGCCAGCAGCGAGACAGGGGTAATCATCGGCGACGAGCAGTACTTC.